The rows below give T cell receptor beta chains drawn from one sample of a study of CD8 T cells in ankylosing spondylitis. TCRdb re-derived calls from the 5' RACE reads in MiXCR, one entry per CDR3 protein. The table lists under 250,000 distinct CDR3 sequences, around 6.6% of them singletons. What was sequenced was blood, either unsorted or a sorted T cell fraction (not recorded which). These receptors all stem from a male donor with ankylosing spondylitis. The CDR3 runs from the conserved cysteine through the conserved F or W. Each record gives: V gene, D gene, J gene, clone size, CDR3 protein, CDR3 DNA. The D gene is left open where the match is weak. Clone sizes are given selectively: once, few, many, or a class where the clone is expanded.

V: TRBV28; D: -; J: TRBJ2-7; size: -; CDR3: CASSFMIDTSYEQYF; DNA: TGTGCCAGCAGTTTCATGATCGACACTAGCTACGAGCAGTACTTC
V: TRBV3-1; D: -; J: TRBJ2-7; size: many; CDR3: CASSQGATGYEQYF; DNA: TGTGCCAGCAGCCAAGGCGCCACCGGCTACGAGCAGTACTTC
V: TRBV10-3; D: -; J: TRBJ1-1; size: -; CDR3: CAISDRGENTEAFF; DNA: TGTGCCATCAGTGATCGGGGAGAGAACACTGAAGCTTTCTTT
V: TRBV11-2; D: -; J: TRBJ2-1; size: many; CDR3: CASSLGGGWDNEQFF; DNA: TGTGCCAGCAGCTTAGGAGGGGGGTGGGACAATGAGCAGTTCTTC
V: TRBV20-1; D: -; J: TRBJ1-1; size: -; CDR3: CSASAGARRIEAFF; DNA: TGCAGTGCTAGCGCCGGGGCCAGGCGGATTGAAGCTTTCTTT
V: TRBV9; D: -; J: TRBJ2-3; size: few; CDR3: CASSVERLPSTDTQYF; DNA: TGTGCCAGCAGCGTAGAAAGACTACCCTCCACAGATACGCAGTATTTT
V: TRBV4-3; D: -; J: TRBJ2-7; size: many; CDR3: CASSQEARARPYEQYF; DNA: TGCGCCAGCAGCCAAGAAGCTAGAGCTAGACCCTACGAGCAGTACTTC
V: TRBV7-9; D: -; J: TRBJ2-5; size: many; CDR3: CASSLARNQETQYF; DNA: TGTGCCAGCAGCTTAGCTCGCAACCAAGAGACCCAGTACTTC
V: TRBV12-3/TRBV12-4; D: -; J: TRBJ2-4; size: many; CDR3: CASSTGFYIQYF; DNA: TGTGCCAGCAGTACAGGGTTTTACATTCAGTACTTC
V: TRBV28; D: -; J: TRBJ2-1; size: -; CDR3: CASTTRGGVRNEQFF; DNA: TGTGCCAGCACCACTCGCGGAGGGGTACGGAATGAGCAGTTCTTC
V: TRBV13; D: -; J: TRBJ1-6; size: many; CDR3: CASSLGLLSNSPLHF; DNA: TGTGCCAGCAGCTTAGGTCTTTTGTCGAATTCACCCCTCCACTTT
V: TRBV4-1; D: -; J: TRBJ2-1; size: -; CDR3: CASSQDASSYNEQFF; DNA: TGCGCCAGCAGCCAAGACGCGAGCTCCTACAATGAGCAGTTCTTC
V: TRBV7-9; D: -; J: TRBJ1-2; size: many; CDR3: CASSDSPSGYGYTF; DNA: TGTGCCAGCAGCGACTCCCCCAGTGGCTATGGCTACACCTTC
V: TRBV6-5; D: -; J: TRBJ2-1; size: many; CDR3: CASRYRVLSYNEQFF; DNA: TGTGCCAGCAGGTACCGGGTCCTCTCCTACAATGAGCAGTTCTTC
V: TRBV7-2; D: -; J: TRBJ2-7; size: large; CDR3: CASRSNSPPYEQYF; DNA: TGTGCCAGCCGATCAAACTCCCCTCCCTACGAGCAGTACTTC
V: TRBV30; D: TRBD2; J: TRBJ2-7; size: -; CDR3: CAWSVGLAGVRGQYF; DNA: TGTGCCTGGAGTGTGGGACTAGCGGGAGTGAGAGGGCAGTACTTC
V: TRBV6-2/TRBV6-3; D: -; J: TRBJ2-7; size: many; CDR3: CASSYGSLEQYF; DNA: TGTGCCAGCAGTTACGGGTCACTCGAGCAGTACTTC
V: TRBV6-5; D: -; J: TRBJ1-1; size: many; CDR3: CASRMNTEAFF; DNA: TGTGCCAGCAGGATGAACACTGAAGCTTTCTTT
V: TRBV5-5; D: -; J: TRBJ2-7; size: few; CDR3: CASSSPKLEQYF; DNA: TGTGCCAGCAGCTCCCCTAAGCTCGAGCAGTACTTC
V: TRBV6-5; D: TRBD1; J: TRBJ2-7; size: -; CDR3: CASTTGAGEQYF; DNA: TGTGCCAGCACGACAGGGGCTGGCGAGCAGTACTTC
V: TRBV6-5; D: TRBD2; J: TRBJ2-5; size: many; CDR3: CASSFVVVRGAQETQYF; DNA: TGTGCCAGCAGTTTCGTTGTGGTGCGGGGGGCCCAAGAGACCCAGTACTTC
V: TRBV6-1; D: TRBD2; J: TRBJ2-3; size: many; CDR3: CASSLETSGVGTDTQYF; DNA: TGTGCCAGCAGCCTAGAGACTAGCGGGGTAGGAACAGATACGCAGTATTTT
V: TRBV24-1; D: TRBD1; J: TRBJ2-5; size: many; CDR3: CATSGLTGGEEETQYF; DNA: TGTGCCACCAGTGGCCTTACAGGGGGCGAGGAAGAGACCCAGTACTTC
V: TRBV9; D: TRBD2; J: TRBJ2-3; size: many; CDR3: CASSLSGRLTDTQYF; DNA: TGTGCCAGCAGCCTCAGCGGGAGGTTGACAGATACGCAGTATTTT
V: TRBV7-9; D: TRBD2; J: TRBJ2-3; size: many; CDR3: CASSGLAGRTDTQYF; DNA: TGTGCCAGCAGCGGACTAGCGGGACGCACAGATACGCAGTATTTT
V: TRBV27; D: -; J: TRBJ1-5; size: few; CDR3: CASSEGHSNQPQHF; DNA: TGTGCCAGCAGTGAGGGACATAGCAATCAGCCCCAGCATTTT
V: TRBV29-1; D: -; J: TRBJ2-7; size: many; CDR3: CSVEDHNYEQYF; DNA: TGCAGCGTTGAAGATCATAACTACGAGCAGTACTTC
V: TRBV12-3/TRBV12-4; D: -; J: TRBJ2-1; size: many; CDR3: CASSFGGASYNEQFF; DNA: TGTGCCAGCAGTTTTGGGGGGGCATCCTACAATGAGCAGTTCTTC
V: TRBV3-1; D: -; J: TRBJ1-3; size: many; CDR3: CASSQLTLTGNTIYF; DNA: TGTGCCAGCAGCCAATTAACCCTCACTGGAAACACCATATATTTT
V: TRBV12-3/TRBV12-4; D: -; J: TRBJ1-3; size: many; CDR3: CASSPDGRGNTIYF; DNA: TGTGCCAGCAGTCCTGACGGGAGAGGAAACACCATATATTTT
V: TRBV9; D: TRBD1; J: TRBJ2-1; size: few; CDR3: CASSVAGAGQGLHEQFF; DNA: TGTGCCAGCAGCGTAGCGGGGGCGGGACAGGGGTTGCATGAGCAGTTCTTC
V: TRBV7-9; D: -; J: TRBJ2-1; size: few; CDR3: CASSPGLQKQFF; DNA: TGTGCCAGCAGCCCGGGACTCCAAAAACAGTTCTTC
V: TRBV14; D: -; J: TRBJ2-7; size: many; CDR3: CASSQSVYEQYF; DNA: TGTGCCAGCAGCCAATCAGTATACGAGCAGTACTTC
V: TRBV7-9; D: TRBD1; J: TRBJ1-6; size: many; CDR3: CASSFQGGSNSPLHF; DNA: TGTGCCAGCAGCTTTCAGGGGGGAAGTAATTCACCCCTCCACTTT
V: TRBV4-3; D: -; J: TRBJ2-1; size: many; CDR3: CASSQEYRTNEQFF; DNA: TGCGCCAGCAGCCAAGAATACAGGACCAATGAGCAGTTCTTC
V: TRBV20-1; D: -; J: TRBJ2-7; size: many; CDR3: CSARDGIRTKYEQYF; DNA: TGCAGTGCTAGAGACGGGATCCGAACGAAATACGAGCAGTACTTC
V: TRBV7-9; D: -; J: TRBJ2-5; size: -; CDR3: CASSRAANQETQYF; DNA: TGTGCCAGCAGCAGGGCGGCGAACCAAGAGACCCAGTACTTC
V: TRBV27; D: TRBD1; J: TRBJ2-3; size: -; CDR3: CASSWGTATDTQYF; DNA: TGTGCCAGCAGTTGGGGGACAGCCACAGATACGCAGTATTTT
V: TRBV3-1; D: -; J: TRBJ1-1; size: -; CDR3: CASRQPRDISSKFEAFF; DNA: TGTGCCAGCAGACAACCCCGGGATATATCCAGCAAGTTCGAAGCTTTCTTT
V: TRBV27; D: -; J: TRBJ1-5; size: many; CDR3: CASSSEGPTGNQPQHF; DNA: TGTGCCAGCAGTTCCGAAGGCCCGACAGGCAATCAGCCCCAGCATTTT
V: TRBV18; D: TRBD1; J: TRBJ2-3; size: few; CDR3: CASSPPGQSGTDTQYF; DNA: TGTGCCAGCTCACCCCCGGGACAGTCGGGCACAGATACGCAGTATTTT
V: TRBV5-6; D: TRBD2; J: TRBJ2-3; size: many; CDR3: CASSIRLADNTDTQYF; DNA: TGTGCCAGCAGCATAAGACTAGCGGACAACACAGATACGCAGTATTTT
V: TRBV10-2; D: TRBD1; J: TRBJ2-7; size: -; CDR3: CASSPGTGGFYEQYF; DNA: TGCGCCAGCAGTCCCGGGACAGGGGGCTTTTACGAGCAGTACTTC
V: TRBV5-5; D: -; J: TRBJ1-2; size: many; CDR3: CASRDWLYGYTF; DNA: TGTGCCAGCAGGGATTGGCTCTATGGCTACACCTTC
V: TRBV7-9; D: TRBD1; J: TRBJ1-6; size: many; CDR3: CASSARQGANFSPLHF; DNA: TGTGCCAGCAGCGCCAGACAGGGGGCAAATTTTTCACCCCTCCACTTT
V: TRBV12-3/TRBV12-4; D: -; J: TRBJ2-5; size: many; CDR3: CASSLAPVGDFRETQYF; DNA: TGTGCCAGCAGTTTAGCACCAGTGGGGGACTTCAGGGAGACCCAGTACTTC
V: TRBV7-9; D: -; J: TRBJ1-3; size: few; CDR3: CASSYLGAAGNTIYF; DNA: TGTGCCAGCAGCTACCTTGGAGCGGCTGGAAACACCATATATTTT
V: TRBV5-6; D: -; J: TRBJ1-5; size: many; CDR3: CASSLMDDLEPQHF; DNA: TGTGCCAGCAGCCTGATGGATGATTTGGAGCCCCAGCATTTT
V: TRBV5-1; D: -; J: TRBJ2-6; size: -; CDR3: CASSLEGSSGANVLTF; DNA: TGCGCCAGCAGCCTGGAAGGCAGCTCTGGGGCCAACGTCCTGACTTTC
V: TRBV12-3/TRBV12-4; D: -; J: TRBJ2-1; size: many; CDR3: CASSAARGAGEQFF; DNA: TGTGCCAGCAGCGCCGCGAGGGGGGCAGGTGAGCAGTTCTTC
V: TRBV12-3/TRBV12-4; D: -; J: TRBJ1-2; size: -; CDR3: CASSLWGLYGYTF; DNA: TGTGCCAGCAGTTTGTGGGGGCTCTATGGCTACACCTTC
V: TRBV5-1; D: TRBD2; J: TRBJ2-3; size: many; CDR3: CASSLVSGLGRSDTQYF; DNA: TGCGCCAGCAGCTTGGTATCAGGACTAGGTCGTTCCGATACGCAGTATTTT